Listed below are T cell receptor beta chains from one sample, sequenced in a study of T cell responses to AZD1222 COVID-19 vaccine. Repertoires were generated with immunoSEQ multiplex PCR, while TCRdb's copy carries only in-frame clones and drops some. This table has about 180,000 clones, 88% appearing once. Sequenced material: peripheral blood, taken 28 days after the second AZD1222 dose. The receptor source for this set is an adult who received the AZD1222 COVID-19 vaccine. The CDR3 runs from the conserved cysteine through the conserved F or W. A D gene is named only where the DNA matches it firmly. Expanded clones get a size class; other rows say once, few or many, or leave the size out.

clone_size: once; j_call: TRBJ1-2; d_call: NA; v_call: TRBV19; cdr3_aa: CASSLDGANYGYTF; cdr3_nt: TGTGCCAGTAGCTTGGACGGAGCTAACTATGGCTACACCTTC
clone_size: once; j_call: TRBJ1-2; d_call: NA; v_call: TRBV7-2; cdr3_aa: CASSLVGVDYGYTF; cdr3_nt: TGTGCCAGCAGCTTAGTTGGGGTGGACTATGGCTACACCTTC
clone_size: NA; j_call: TRBJ1-2; d_call: NA; v_call: TRBV19; cdr3_aa: CASSIGGESNYGYTF; cdr3_nt: TGTGCCAGTAGTATTGGGGGAGAGTCCAACTATGGCTACACCTTC
clone_size: NA; j_call: TRBJ1-5; d_call: NA; v_call: TRBV21-1; cdr3_aa: CASGGYRASGQPQHF; cdr3_nt: TGTGCCAGCGGCGGTTACAGGGCCTCAGGGCAGCCCCAGCATTTT
clone_size: NA; j_call: TRBJ2-4; d_call: NA; v_call: TRBV6-1; cdr3_aa: CASSEAFDSVQYF; cdr3_nt: TGTGCCAGCAGTGAAGCGTTTGACAGCGTTCAGTACTTC
clone_size: NA; j_call: TRBJ2-3; d_call: TRBD2; v_call: TRBV7-9; cdr3_aa: CASSLPSGGAPDTQYF; cdr3_nt: TGTGCCAGCAGCTTACCCAGCGGGGGGGCCCCAGATACGCAGTATTTT
clone_size: NA; j_call: TRBJ1-1; d_call: NA; v_call: TRBV6-2/TRBV6-3; cdr3_aa: CASSYGYTEAFF; cdr3_nt: TGTGCCAGCAGTTACGGTTACACTGAAGCTTTCTTT
clone_size: NA; j_call: TRBJ2-7; d_call: NA; v_call: TRBV27; cdr3_aa: CASSIRTAVLEQYF; cdr3_nt: TGTGCCAGCAGTATACGGACAGCGGTTCTTGAGCAGTACTTC
clone_size: NA; j_call: TRBJ1-1; d_call: TRBD1; v_call: TRBV7-2; cdr3_aa: CASSSFSGTGNTEAFF; cdr3_nt: TGTGCCAGCAGCTCGTTCTCCGGGACAGGTAACACTGAAGCTTTCTTT
clone_size: once; j_call: TRBJ2-2; d_call: NA; v_call: TRBV18; cdr3_aa: CASSPGNTGELFF; cdr3_nt: TGTGCCAGCTCACCAGGGAACACCGGGGAGCTGTTTTTT
clone_size: NA; j_call: TRBJ2-5; d_call: TRBD2; v_call: TRBV7-2; cdr3_aa: CASSLLVGRVETQYF; cdr3_nt: TGTGCCAGCAGCTTACTAGTAGGGAGGGTGGAGACCCAGTACTTC
clone_size: NA; j_call: TRBJ2-7; d_call: TRBD2; v_call: TRBV7-2; cdr3_aa: CASSFGLAGSSYEQYF; cdr3_nt: TGTGCCAGCAGCTTTGGACTAGCGGGGAGCTCCTACGAGCAGTACTTC
clone_size: NA; j_call: TRBJ2-7; d_call: TRBD2; v_call: TRBV5-1; cdr3_aa: CASRTGGGGEQYF; cdr3_nt: TGCGCCAGCCGTACGGGCGGGGGAGGCGAGCAGTACTTC
clone_size: NA; j_call: TRBJ1-4; d_call: NA; v_call: TRBV2; cdr3_aa: CASSVYKLGEKLFF; cdr3_nt: TGTGCCAGCAGTGTATATAAGCTCGGTGAAAAACTGTTTTTT
clone_size: NA; j_call: TRBJ1-1; d_call: NA; v_call: TRBV5-1; cdr3_aa: CASSKDIMNTEAFF; cdr3_nt: TGCGCCAGCAGCAAGGACATAATGAACACTGAAGCTTTCTTT
clone_size: NA; j_call: TRBJ1-5; d_call: TRBD1; v_call: TRBV28; cdr3_aa: CASSSTGGRQPQHF; cdr3_nt: TGTGCCAGCAGCTCCACAGGGGGCCGGCAGCCCCAGCATTTT
clone_size: NA; j_call: TRBJ2-3; d_call: TRBD2; v_call: TRBV7-9; cdr3_aa: CASSLLAGVTDTQYF; cdr3_nt: TGTGCCAGCAGTTTACTAGCGGGGGTCACAGATACGCAGTATTTT
clone_size: NA; j_call: TRBJ2-1; d_call: TRBD2; v_call: TRBV30; cdr3_aa: CAWSSTSGGARQFF; cdr3_nt: TGTGCCTGGAGTTCGACTAGCGGGGGGGCAAGGCAGTTCTTC
clone_size: NA; j_call: TRBJ1-6; d_call: NA; v_call: TRBV15; cdr3_aa: CATSREDKNNSPLHF; cdr3_nt: TGTGCCACCAGCAGAGAAGACAAGAATAATTCACCCCTCCACTTT
clone_size: NA; j_call: TRBJ2-7; d_call: NA; v_call: TRBV24-1; cdr3_aa: CATSARGSYEQYF; cdr3_nt: TGTGCCACCAGTGCCCGGGGTTCCTACGAGCAGTACTTC
clone_size: NA; j_call: TRBJ1-6; d_call: TRBD1; v_call: TRBV6-4; cdr3_aa: CASTIPGQHNSPLHF; cdr3_nt: TGTGCCAGCACTATACCGGGACAGCACAATTCACCCCTCCACTTT
clone_size: NA; j_call: TRBJ2-2; d_call: NA; v_call: TRBV5-5; cdr3_aa: CATKSGVDTGELFF; cdr3_nt: TGTGCCACGAAATCGGGGGTGGACACCGGGGAGCTGTTTTTT
clone_size: NA; j_call: TRBJ2-5; d_call: NA; v_call: TRBV11-2; cdr3_aa: CASSLSGLSYQETQYF; cdr3_nt: TGTGCCAGCAGCTTATCTGGGCTATCGTACCAAGAGACCCAGTACTTC
clone_size: NA; j_call: TRBJ1-1; d_call: NA; v_call: TRBV5-1; cdr3_aa: CASSAGSRNTEAFF; cdr3_nt: TGCGCCAGCAGCGCTGGGTCGAGGAACACTGAAGCTTTCTTT
clone_size: NA; j_call: TRBJ1-1; d_call: NA; v_call: TRBV14; cdr3_aa: CASSQVRGEGAFF; cdr3_nt: TGTGCCAGCAGCCAGGTCCGCGGGGAAGGAGCTTTCTTT
clone_size: NA; j_call: TRBJ1-1; d_call: TRBD1; v_call: TRBV7-3; cdr3_aa: CASSQNRGQAEAFF; cdr3_nt: TGTGCCAGCAGCCAGAACAGGGGGCAGGCTGAAGCTTTCTTT
clone_size: NA; j_call: TRBJ1-1; d_call: NA; v_call: TRBV12-3/TRBV12-4; cdr3_aa: CASNPGPNTEAFF; cdr3_nt: TGTGCCAGCAATCCAGGGCCGAACACTGAAGCTTTCTTT
clone_size: NA; j_call: TRBJ1-4; d_call: NA; v_call: TRBV11-2; cdr3_aa: CASSLAGSEKLFF; cdr3_nt: TGTGCCAGCAGCTTAGCCGGTTCTGAAAAACTGTTTTTT
clone_size: NA; j_call: TRBJ2-1; d_call: TRBD2; v_call: TRBV6-1; cdr3_aa: CASSEAVAGGVGSYNEQFF; cdr3_nt: TGTGCCAGCAGTGAAGCTGTAGCGGGGGGAGTAGGGTCCTACAATGAGCAGTTCTTC
clone_size: NA; j_call: TRBJ2-3; d_call: TRBD2; v_call: TRBV3-1/TRBV3-2; cdr3_aa: CASSLSRGGITDTQYF; cdr3_nt: TGTGCCAGCAGCCTCAGTCGCGGGGGGATCACAGATACGCAGTATTTT
clone_size: NA; j_call: TRBJ2-3; d_call: TRBD1; v_call: TRBV29-1; cdr3_aa: CSVDGQGVGTDTQYF; cdr3_nt: TGCAGCGTTGACGGGCAGGGGGTAGGGACAGATACGCAGTATTTT
clone_size: few; j_call: TRBJ2-7; d_call: TRBD1; v_call: TRBV30; cdr3_aa: CAFRTGGRKEQYF; cdr3_nt: TGTGCCTTCCGGACAGGGGGCAGGAAAGAGCAGTACTTC
clone_size: once; j_call: TRBJ2-3; d_call: NA; v_call: TRBV6-1; cdr3_aa: CASSEAWASPGDTQYF; cdr3_nt: TGTGCCAGCAGTGAAGCGTGGGCCTCTCCCGGAGATACGCAGTATTTT
clone_size: NA; j_call: TRBJ1-1; d_call: NA; v_call: TRBV23-1; cdr3_aa: CASSGRFGEAFF; cdr3_nt: TGCGCCAGCAGTGGGAGGTTTGGAGAAGCTTTCTTT
clone_size: NA; j_call: TRBJ2-1; d_call: TRBD1; v_call: TRBV14; cdr3_aa: CASSQRTGTAATNEQFF; cdr3_nt: TGTGCCAGCAGCCAAAGGACCGGGACAGCGGCGACGAATGAGCAGTTCTTC
clone_size: NA; j_call: TRBJ2-7; d_call: TRBD1; v_call: TRBV7-3; cdr3_aa: CASSPDRFSYEQYF; cdr3_nt: TGTGCCAGCAGCCCGGACAGGTTTTCCTACGAGCAGTACTTC
clone_size: NA; j_call: TRBJ1-3; d_call: TRBD1; v_call: TRBV10-3; cdr3_aa: CAISENRGRNTIYF; cdr3_nt: TGTGCCATCAGTGAGAACAGGGGGCGAAACACCATATATTTT
clone_size: NA; j_call: TRBJ2-4; d_call: TRBD2; v_call: TRBV9; cdr3_aa: CASSPGTSGSAKNIQYF; cdr3_nt: TGTGCCAGCAGCCCCGGGACTAGCGGGTCGGCCAAAAACATTCAGTACTTC
clone_size: NA; j_call: TRBJ2-7; d_call: NA; v_call: TRBV30; cdr3_aa: CAAGMGRGSYEQYF; cdr3_nt: TGTGCCGCCGGTATGGGACGCGGATCCTACGAGCAGTACTTC
clone_size: NA; j_call: TRBJ2-7; d_call: NA; v_call: TRBV11-2; cdr3_aa: CASSSGPREQYF; cdr3_nt: TGTGCCAGCAGCTCGGGCCCCCGGGAGCAGTACTTC
clone_size: NA; j_call: TRBJ2-1; d_call: NA; v_call: TRBV12-3/TRBV12-4; cdr3_aa: CASSLRGYNEQFF; cdr3_nt: TGTGCCAGCAGTTTGAGGGGCTACAATGAGCAGTTCTTC
clone_size: once; j_call: TRBJ1-5; d_call: TRBD1; v_call: TRBV19; cdr3_aa: CASRGQGANQPQHF; cdr3_nt: TGTGCCAGTAGGGGACAGGGTGCCAATCAGCCCCAGCATTTT
clone_size: NA; j_call: TRBJ1-1; d_call: NA; v_call: TRBV20-1; cdr3_aa: CSARDSRAFF; cdr3_nt: TGCAGTGCTAGAGACAGTAGAGCTTTCTTT
clone_size: once; j_call: TRBJ2-6; d_call: NA; v_call: TRBV4-3; cdr3_aa: CASSQDLRLRSGANVLTF; cdr3_nt: TGCGCCAGCAGCCAAGATCTAAGACTGCGTTCTGGGGCCAACGTCCTGACTTTC
clone_size: NA; j_call: TRBJ2-7; d_call: TRBD1; v_call: TRBV5-1; cdr3_aa: CASSLGTGQGAGEQYF; cdr3_nt: TGCGCCAGCAGCTTGGGGACGGGGCAGGGGGCTGGAGAGCAGTACTTC
clone_size: NA; j_call: TRBJ2-1; d_call: TRBD2; v_call: TRBV19; cdr3_aa: CASSSSGLAGAFRNEQFF; cdr3_nt: TGTGCCAGTAGTAGCTCCGGACTAGCGGGGGCCTTTAGGAATGAGCAGTTCTTC
clone_size: NA; j_call: TRBJ2-7; d_call: NA; v_call: TRBV7-6; cdr3_aa: CASSLTALEGGNSYEQYF; cdr3_nt: TGTGCCAGCAGCTTAACCGCCCTCGAGGGTGGCAACTCCTACGAGCAGTACTTC
clone_size: NA; j_call: TRBJ1-2; d_call: NA; v_call: TRBV6-1; cdr3_aa: CAYSSEANYGYTF; cdr3_nt: TGTGCCTACTCTTCTGAGGCTAACTATGGCTACACCTTC
clone_size: once; j_call: TRBJ1-1; d_call: NA; v_call: TRBV10-1; cdr3_aa: CASSGNRNTEAFF; cdr3_nt: TGCGCCAGCAGTGGAAACAGGAACACTGAAGCTTTCTTT
clone_size: NA; j_call: TRBJ1-2; d_call: NA; v_call: TRBV5-5; cdr3_aa: CASSLAAGMGSNYGYTF; cdr3_nt: TGTGCCAGCAGCTTGGCCGCAGGGATGGGTTCTAACTATGGCTACACCTTC
clone_size: NA; j_call: TRBJ2-3; d_call: TRBD2; v_call: TRBV7-2; cdr3_aa: CASSPGLVSDTQYF; cdr3_nt: TGTGCCAGCAGCCCGGGACTAGTGTCCGATACGCAGTATTTT
clone_size: few; j_call: TRBJ1-5; d_call: NA; v_call: TRBV6-6; cdr3_aa: CASSSQGRGQPQHF; cdr3_nt: TGTGCCAGCAGTTCACAGGGAAGAGGCCAGCCCCAGCATTTT
clone_size: NA; j_call: TRBJ1-5; d_call: NA; v_call: TRBV5-1; cdr3_aa: CASSSGQINQPQHF; cdr3_nt: TGCGCCAGCAGCTCCGGACAGATCAATCAGCCCCAGCATTTT
clone_size: NA; j_call: TRBJ1-1; d_call: TRBD1; v_call: TRBV25-1; cdr3_aa: CASTEGDRYAFF; cdr3_nt: TGTGCCAGCACCGAGGGGGACAGGTACGCTTTCTTT
clone_size: NA; j_call: TRBJ1-1; d_call: NA; v_call: TRBV5-1; cdr3_aa: CASSLASRDGAFF; cdr3_nt: TGCGCCAGCAGCTTGGCGTCAAGGGATGGAGCTTTCTTT
clone_size: NA; j_call: TRBJ2-1; d_call: TRBD2; v_call: TRBV19; cdr3_aa: CASSALAGSYNEQFF; cdr3_nt: TGTGCCAGTAGTGCTTTAGCGGGGTCCTACAATGAGCAGTTCTTC
clone_size: few; j_call: TRBJ1-5; d_call: TRBD1; v_call: TRBV19; cdr3_aa: CASRYRGNNQPQHF; cdr3_nt: TGTGCCAGTAGGTACAGGGGAAATAATCAGCCCCAGCATTTT
clone_size: NA; j_call: TRBJ2-7; d_call: NA; v_call: TRBV6-2/TRBV6-3; cdr3_aa: CASRPDSYEQYF; cdr3_nt: TGTGCCAGCAGGCCTGACTCCTACGAGCAGTACTTC